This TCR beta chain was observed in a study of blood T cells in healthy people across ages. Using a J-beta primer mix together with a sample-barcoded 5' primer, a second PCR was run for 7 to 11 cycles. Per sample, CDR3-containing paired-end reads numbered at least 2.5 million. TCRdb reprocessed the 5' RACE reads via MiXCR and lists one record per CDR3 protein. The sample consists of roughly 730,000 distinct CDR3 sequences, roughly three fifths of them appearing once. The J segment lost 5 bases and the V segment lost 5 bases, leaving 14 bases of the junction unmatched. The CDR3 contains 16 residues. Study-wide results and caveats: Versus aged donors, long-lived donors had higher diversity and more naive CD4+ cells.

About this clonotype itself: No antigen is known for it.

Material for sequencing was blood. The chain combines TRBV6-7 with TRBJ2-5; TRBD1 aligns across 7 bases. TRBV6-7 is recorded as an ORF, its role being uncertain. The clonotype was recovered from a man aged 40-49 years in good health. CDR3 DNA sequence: TGTGCCAGCAGTCGGAAACAGGGGCCCAATCCGGAGACCCAGTACTTC. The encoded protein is CASSRKQGPNPETQYF.